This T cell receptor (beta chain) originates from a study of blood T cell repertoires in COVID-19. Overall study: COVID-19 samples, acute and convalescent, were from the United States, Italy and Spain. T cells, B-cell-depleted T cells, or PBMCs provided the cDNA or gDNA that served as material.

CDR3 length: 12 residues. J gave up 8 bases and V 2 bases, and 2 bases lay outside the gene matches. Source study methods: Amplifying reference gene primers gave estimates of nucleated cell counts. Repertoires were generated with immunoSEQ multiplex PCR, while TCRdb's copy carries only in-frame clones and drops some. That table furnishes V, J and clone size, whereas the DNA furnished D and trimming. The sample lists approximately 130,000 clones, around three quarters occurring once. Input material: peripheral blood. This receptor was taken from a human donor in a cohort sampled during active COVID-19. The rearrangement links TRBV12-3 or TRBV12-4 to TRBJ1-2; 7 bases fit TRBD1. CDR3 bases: TGTGCCAGCAGTTTACAGGGGGAAGGCTACACCTTC. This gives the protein CASSLQGEGYTF.